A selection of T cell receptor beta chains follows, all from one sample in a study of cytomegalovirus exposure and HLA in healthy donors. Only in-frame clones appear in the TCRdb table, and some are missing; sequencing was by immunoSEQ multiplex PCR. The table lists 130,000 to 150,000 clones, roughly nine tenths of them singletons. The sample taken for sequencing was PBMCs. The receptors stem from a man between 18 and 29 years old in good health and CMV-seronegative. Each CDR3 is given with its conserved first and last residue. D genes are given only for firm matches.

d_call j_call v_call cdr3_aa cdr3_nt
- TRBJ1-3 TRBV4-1 CASSQDYRGYTIYF TGCGCCAGCAGCCAAGATTATCGGGGGTACACCATATATTTT
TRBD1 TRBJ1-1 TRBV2 CAGQVMNTEAFF TGTGCCGGACAGGTGATGAACACTGAAGCTTTCTTT
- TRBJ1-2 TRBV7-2 CASSLRTETNYGYTF TGTGCCAGCAGCTTAAGGACAGAAACTAACTATGGCTACACCTTC
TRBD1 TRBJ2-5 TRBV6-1 CASRKRQGGETQYF TGTGCCAGCAGGAAAAGACAGGGGGGCGAGACCCAGTACTTC
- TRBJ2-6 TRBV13 CASGTGNSGANVLTF TGTGCCAGCGGCACAGGGAACTCTGGGGCCAACGTCCTGACTTTC
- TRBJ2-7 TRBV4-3 CASSQLAASSYEQYF TGCGCCAGCAGCCAATTAGCTGCCAGCTCCTACGAGCAGTACTTC
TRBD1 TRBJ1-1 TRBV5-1 CASSVPGGGGNTEAFF TGCGCCAGCAGCGTCCCAGGGGGCGGCGGGAACACTGAAGCTTTCTTT
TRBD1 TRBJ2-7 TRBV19 CASASGQGAYEQYF TGTGCCAGCGCCTCGGGACAGGGAGCTTACGAGCAGTACTTC
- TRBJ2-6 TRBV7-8 CASSPTQGSGANVLTF TGTGCCAGCAGCCCGACGCAGGGCTCTGGGGCCAACGTCCTGACTTTC
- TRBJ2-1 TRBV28 CASSLGGRFRVFF TGTGCCAGCAGTTTAGGAGGGAGGTTCCGGGTGTTCTTC
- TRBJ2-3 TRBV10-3 CAISVEGDSDTQYF TGTGCCATCAGTGTTGAGGGGGATTCAGATACGCAGTATTTT
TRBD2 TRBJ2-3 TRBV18 CASSPSSGAYTDTQYF TGTGCCAGCTCACCGTCTAGCGGAGCCTACACAGATACGCAGTATTTT
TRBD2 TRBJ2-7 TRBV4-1 CASSMGGGSYEQYF TGCGCCAGCAGCATGGGGGGGGGTTCCTACGAGCAGTACTTC
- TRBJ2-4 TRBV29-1 CSVEERRLAKNIQYF TGCAGCGTTGAAGAGCGGCGTCTAGCCAAAAACATTCAGTACTTC
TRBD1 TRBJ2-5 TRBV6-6 CASRDRDIGTQYF TGTGCCAGCCGGGACAGGGACATAGGTACCCAGTACTTC
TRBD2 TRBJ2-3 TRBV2 CASSEVGGGTQYF TGTGCCAGCAGTGAAGTGGGGGGGGGTACGCAGTATTTT